The entry below describes one T cell receptor (beta chain). Its antigen is undetermined. J lost 3 bases, V lost 3 bases, and 3 bases had no gene match. CDR3 length: 15 amino acids. In germline, CDR1 is SGHAT, CDR2 FQNNGV. TCRdb keeps only in-frame clones here, not all; method: immunoSEQ multiplex PCR. The sample contains 150,000 or so clones, more than 70% of which appear only once. The sample originates from a study of cytotoxic CD8 clonotypes in ibrutinib-treated CLL. Study observations and caveats: Public clonotypes occurred uncommonly; on treatment, they contracted or remained stable.

The material was PBMCs, obtained at disease progression, from a patient treated with ibrutinib. This receptor was obtained from a human donor with chronic lymphocytic leukemia. J is TRBJ2-2 and V is TRBV11-2; 8 nucleotides agree with TRBD2. Here the CDR3 reads CASSLGLGHTGELFF. CDR3 bases: TGTGCCAGCAGCTTGGGACTAGGTCACACCGGGGAGCTGTTTTTT.